The source of this T cell receptor beta chain is a study of vaccination effects on CD4 cells after COVID-19. J lost 5 bases, V lost 5 bases, and 4 bases had no gene match. The CDR3 is 13 residues long. In germline, CDR1 is SEHNR, CDR2 FQNEAQ (reference sequence). Before any sequencing was done, the ViraFEST assay used viral peptide pools to expand antigen-specific CD4+ T cells. Following an approximately eleven-day culture, CD4+ T cells were purified. Vaccination of participants consisted of two doses of either the BNT162b2 or mRNA-1273 vaccine. Repertoires were generated with immunoSEQ multiplex PCR, while TCRdb's copy carries only in-frame clones and drops some. The sample records around 69,000 clones, 70% to 85% being singletons. As for this clone: What it binds is not known.

The source is a human donor who received a COVID-19 vaccine. The source material was CD4+ T cells from PBMCs cultured with HCoV-229E spike peptides, sampled after COVID-19 vaccination. The chain joins TRBV7-9 to TRBJ1-2, with TRBD1 matching over 8 bases. This CDR3 is CASSRDRIYGYTF. The CDR3 bases are TGTGCCAGCAGCCGGGACAGGATTTATGGCTACACCTTC.